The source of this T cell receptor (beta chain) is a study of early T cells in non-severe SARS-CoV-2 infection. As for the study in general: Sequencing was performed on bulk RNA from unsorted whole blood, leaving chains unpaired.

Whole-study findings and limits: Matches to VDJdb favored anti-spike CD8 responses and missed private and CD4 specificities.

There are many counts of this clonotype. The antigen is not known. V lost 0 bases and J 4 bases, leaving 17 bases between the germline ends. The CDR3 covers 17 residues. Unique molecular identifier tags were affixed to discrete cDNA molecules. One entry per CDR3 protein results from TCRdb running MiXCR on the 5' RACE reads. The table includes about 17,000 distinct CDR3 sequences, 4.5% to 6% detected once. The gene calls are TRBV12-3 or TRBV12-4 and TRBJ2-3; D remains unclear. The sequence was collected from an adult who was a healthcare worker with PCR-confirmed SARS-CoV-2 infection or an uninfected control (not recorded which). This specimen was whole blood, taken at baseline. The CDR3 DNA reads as TGTGCCAGCAGTTTAGCGATCCAGCGATATACCGCAGATACGCAGTATTTT. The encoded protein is CASSLAIQRYTADTQYF.